This TCR beta chain was sequenced during a study of T cells after yellow fever vaccination. Study context: When fractions had low cell numbers, they were prepared with SMART-Seq v4 Ultra Low Input. General study findings and limits: Repertoires sorted by FACS could include abundant clonotypes that are contaminants from the bulk population.

This clonotype has a handful of counts. Its antigen is currently unknown. 5'RACE template switching generated TCR cDNA, adding a universal primer site and UMIs. TCRdb analysed the 5' RACE reads with MiXCR anew, one entry per CDR3 protein. This table has hundreds of thousands of distinct CDR3 sequences, 8.7% appearing once. The sequences come from PBMCs, collected on the day of the first yellow fever vaccination. This TCR derives from a man aged 18 to 35 who received the YFV17D yellow fever vaccine.

The CDR3 DNA follows: TGCGCCAGCAGCGAAGACAGTCGGTACGAGCAGTACTTC. Translation gives CASSEDSRYEQYF. J is TRBJ2-7 and V is TRBV5-1; D perhaps matches TRBD1 (5 bases). This CDR3 has 13 amino acids. V was clipped by 4 bases and J by 4 bases, with 12 bases between them. Germline lookup yields CDR1 SGHRS and CDR2 YFSETQ.